The present TCR beta chain was sequenced within a study of blood T cell repertoires in COVID-19. Study summary: PBMCs, B-cell-depleted T cells, or T cells provided the cDNA or gDNA that made up the material.

As processed by the authors: Cell counts per sample came from amplifying reference gene primers. Sequenced by immunoSEQ multiplex PCR; TCRdb stores in-frame clones only, minus some. For V, J and clone size, that table is used; D and trimming come from the DNA. This table holds 260,000 or so clones, 85% found once. V gave up 4 bases and J gave up 10 bases, with 17 bases separating them. Germline lookup yields CDR1 MDHEN and CDR2 SYDVKM. The CDR3 length is 15 residues. The chain joins TRBV28 to TRBJ1-6; a possible D gene is TRBD1 (6 bases). This receptor was identified in a woman in her forties or fifties who had recovered from COVID-19. The sample consisted of PBMCs or T cells enriched from blood (not recorded which). The CDR3 sequence: CASSSQGQIHSPLHF. The CDR3, as DNA: TGTGCCAGCAGTTCACAAGGACAGATTCACTCACCCCTCCACTTT.